These T cell receptor beta chains were read from a single sample in a study of shared clonotypes between healthy human individuals. Some clones are missing from TCRdb's copy, which holds only in-frame ones; the method was immunoSEQ multiplex PCR. The sample has 150,000 to 200,000 clones, approximately 92% seen once. The sample was naive CD4+ T cells sorted from blood. Receptors originate from a woman aged 30 to 39 in good health. CDR3s include the opening cysteine and the closing phenylalanine or tryptophan. A D gene is named only where the DNA matches it firmly. Part of the rows lack a size; the others show once, few, many or a class for expanded clones.

j_gene: TRBJ1-2; len: 15; v_gene: TRBV6-5; d_gene: -; abundance: -; CDR3nt: TGTGCCAGCAGTTACTCGAACTTGGACAGCTATGGCTACACCTTC; CDR3aa: CASSYSNLDSYGYTF
j_gene: TRBJ2-7; len: 14; v_gene: TRBV28; d_gene: TRBD1; abundance: -; CDR3nt: TGTGCCAGCAGCCCCCCGGGACAGCACTACGAGCAGTACTTC; CDR3aa: CASSPPGQHYEQYF
j_gene: TRBJ2-7; len: 14; v_gene: TRBV5-1; d_gene: TRBD2; abundance: -; CDR3nt: TGCGCCAGCAGCTACACTAGCGGGAGCTACGAGCAGTACTTC; CDR3aa: CASSYTSGSYEQYF
j_gene: TRBJ2-7; len: 16; v_gene: TRBV7-6; d_gene: TRBD1; abundance: few; CDR3nt: TGTGCCAGCAGCGCAGCGTACAGGGGATCCCATTACGAGCAGTACTTC; CDR3aa: CASSAAYRGSHYEQYF
j_gene: TRBJ2-2; len: 16; v_gene: TRBV27; d_gene: -; abundance: -; CDR3nt: TGTGCCAGCAGTTCCCAATCTTTCGGGCTGTCCGGGGAGCTGTTTTTT; CDR3aa: CASSSQSFGLSGELFF
j_gene: TRBJ1-1; len: 15; v_gene: TRBV2; d_gene: -; abundance: -; CDR3nt: TGTGCCAGCAGTGTAAGGGGATCCATGAACACTGAAGCTTTCTTT; CDR3aa: CASSVRGSMNTEAFF
j_gene: TRBJ2-5; len: 13; v_gene: TRBV5-1; d_gene: -; abundance: once; CDR3nt: TGCGCCAGCAGCTCCGGGGATTCAGAGACCCAGTACTTC; CDR3aa: CASSSGDSETQYF
j_gene: TRBJ1-5; len: 15; v_gene: TRBV27; d_gene: -; abundance: -; CDR3nt: TGTGCCAGCAGTTTATCGCCAGGGGCGAATCAGCCCCAGCATTTT; CDR3aa: CASSLSPGANQPQHF
j_gene: TRBJ2-6; len: 20; v_gene: TRBV4-1; d_gene: -; abundance: -; CDR3nt: TGCGCCAGCAGCCAGGATGGGCTGCCGGGACGGAGTACCGGGGCCAACGTCCTGACTTTC; CDR3aa: CASSQDGLPGRSTGANVLTF
j_gene: TRBJ2-5; len: 13; v_gene: TRBV18; d_gene: -; abundance: -; CDR3nt: TGTGCCAGCTCACCTGGTCGGGACCGGGAGCAGTACTTC; CDR3aa: CASSPGRDREQYF
j_gene: TRBJ2-2; len: 15; v_gene: TRBV28; d_gene: TRBD1; abundance: -; CDR3nt: TGTGCCAGCAGTTTAAGGGACAGACACACCGGGGAGCTGTTTTTT; CDR3aa: CASSLRDRHTGELFF
j_gene: TRBJ1-3; len: 11; v_gene: TRBV2; d_gene: -; abundance: -; CDR3nt: TGTGCCAGCAGTGGGGGAAACACCATATATTTT; CDR3aa: CASSGGNTIYF
j_gene: TRBJ2-1; len: 15; v_gene: TRBV5-1; d_gene: TRBD2; abundance: -; CDR3nt: TGCGCCAGTAGGACTAGCGGGAATGGTATCGATGAGCAGTTCTTC; CDR3aa: CASRTSGNGIDEQFF
j_gene: TRBJ2-7; len: 16; v_gene: TRBV28; d_gene: TRBD1; abundance: -; CDR3nt: TGTGCCAGCAGTCCGATGACAGGGATCGGGACCTACGAGCAGTACTTC; CDR3aa: CASSPMTGIGTYEQYF
j_gene: TRBJ2-2; len: 16; v_gene: TRBV7-9; d_gene: -; abundance: -; CDR3nt: TGTGCCAGCAGCCCGACTCAGGGTGCGAACACCGGGGAGCTGTTTTTT; CDR3aa: CASSPTQGANTGELFF
j_gene: TRBJ2-2; len: 15; v_gene: TRBV6-5; d_gene: -; abundance: -; CDR3nt: TGTGCCAGCACCCGGGGGGCGACCTTCACCGGGGAGCTGTTTTTT; CDR3aa: CASTRGATFTGELFF
j_gene: TRBJ2-7; len: 14; v_gene: TRBV15; d_gene: -; abundance: -; CDR3nt: TGTGCCACCAGCAACAGGGCGTACTCCTACGAGCAGTACTTC; CDR3aa: CATSNRAYSYEQYF
j_gene: TRBJ2-5; len: 17; v_gene: TRBV15; d_gene: -; abundance: -; CDR3nt: TGTGCCACCAGTACCCAATCGGGGACCAACCTTCAAGAGACCCAGTACTTC; CDR3aa: CATSTQSGTNLQETQYF
j_gene: TRBJ2-1; len: 11; v_gene: TRBV5-1; d_gene: -; abundance: -; CDR3nt: TGCGCCAGCAGGGGGTGGAATGAGCAGTTCTTC; CDR3aa: CASRGWNEQFF
j_gene: TRBJ1-2; len: 14; v_gene: TRBV30; d_gene: -; abundance: -; CDR3nt: TGTGCCTGGGCCGCGGAGTCTAACATCTATGGCTACACCTTC; CDR3aa: CAWAAESNIYGYTF
j_gene: TRBJ2-3; len: 15; v_gene: TRBV5-1; d_gene: -; abundance: -; CDR3nt: TGCGCCAGCAGCATTGCGGCGGTACCCACAGATACGCAGTATTTT; CDR3aa: CASSIAAVPTDTQYF
j_gene: TRBJ2-1; len: 14; v_gene: TRBV2; d_gene: TRBD1; abundance: -; CDR3nt: TGTGCCAGCAGTGCTGGGACAGGGGTCAATGAGCAGTTCTTC; CDR3aa: CASSAGTGVNEQFF
j_gene: TRBJ1-1; len: 15; v_gene: TRBV30; d_gene: -; abundance: -; CDR3nt: TGTGCCTGGAGTTATCAGAAGAATTCGAACACTGAAGCTTTCTTT; CDR3aa: CAWSYQKNSNTEAFF
j_gene: TRBJ2-3; len: 16; v_gene: TRBV7-7; d_gene: -; abundance: -; CDR3nt: TGTGCCAGCAGCCAGCAGCCAGGGGGGAACACAGATACGCAGTATTTT; CDR3aa: CASSQQPGGNTDTQYF
j_gene: TRBJ2-7; len: 16; v_gene: TRBV5-1; d_gene: -; abundance: -; CDR3nt: TGCGCCAGCAGCTTGGTGATATTGGGGGACGGGAACGAGCAGTACTTC; CDR3aa: CASSLVILGDGNEQYF
j_gene: TRBJ2-7; len: 14; v_gene: TRBV11-2; d_gene: -; abundance: -; CDR3nt: TGTGCCAGCAGCTTCGGGACTTCCTCCTACGAGCAGTACTTC; CDR3aa: CASSFGTSSYEQYF
j_gene: TRBJ2-7; len: 14; v_gene: TRBV6-1; d_gene: TRBD1; abundance: -; CDR3nt: TGTGCCAGCAGACATCGACAGGGACGCTACGAGCAGTACTTC; CDR3aa: CASRHRQGRYEQYF
j_gene: TRBJ1-1; len: 15; v_gene: TRBV6-5; d_gene: TRBD1; abundance: -; CDR3nt: TGTGCCAGCAGTGCTAAGGGGGCTCCGAACACTGAAGCTTTCTTT; CDR3aa: CASSAKGAPNTEAFF
j_gene: TRBJ2-7; len: 13; v_gene: TRBV28; d_gene: -; abundance: few; CDR3nt: TGTGCCAGCATCCCGGTAGGGTCCTACGAGCAGTACTTC; CDR3aa: CASIPVGSYEQYF
j_gene: TRBJ2-7; len: 12; v_gene: TRBV7-9; d_gene: -; abundance: once; CDR3nt: TGTGCCAGCAGCTTAAGCGCCTACGAGCAGTACTTC; CDR3aa: CASSLSAYEQYF
j_gene: TRBJ1-5; len: 16; v_gene: TRBV21-1; d_gene: -; abundance: -; CDR3nt: TGTGCCAGCAGCAAAGTCGGAGGAGTTAGCAATCAGCCCCAGCATTTT; CDR3aa: CASSKVGGVSNQPQHF
j_gene: TRBJ1-1; len: 13; v_gene: TRBV30; d_gene: -; abundance: -; CDR3nt: TGTGCCAGCAGTCGGGTGCCGAACACTGAAGCTTTCTTT; CDR3aa: CASSRVPNTEAFF
j_gene: TRBJ2-1; len: 16; v_gene: TRBV18; d_gene: TRBD2; abundance: -; CDR3nt: TGTGCCAGCTCACCTCTTTCGACTAGCGGGACTAATGAGCAGTTCTTC; CDR3aa: CASSPLSTSGTNEQFF
j_gene: TRBJ1-2; len: 14; v_gene: TRBV19; d_gene: -; abundance: -; CDR3nt: TGTGCCAGTAGGGATACATTAAAGACAGGCTCAGTCACCTTC; CDR3aa: CASRDTLKTGSVTF
j_gene: TRBJ1-1; len: 12; v_gene: TRBV6-1; d_gene: -; abundance: -; CDR3nt: TGTGCCAGCAGTCGACGGAACACTGAAGCTTTCTTT; CDR3aa: CASSRRNTEAFF
j_gene: TRBJ2-7; len: 16; v_gene: TRBV19; d_gene: TRBD2; abundance: -; CDR3nt: TGTGCCAGTAGTACCGGGACTAGCGGGAGGGGCCACGAGCAGTACTTC; CDR3aa: CASSTGTSGRGHEQYF
j_gene: TRBJ2-1; len: 22; v_gene: TRBV23-1; d_gene: -; abundance: -; CDR3nt: TGCGCCAGCAGTCAATCGATGCAGGCACCATCCCTACGGGGGCTCTCCTACAATGAGCAGTTCTTC; CDR3aa: CASSQSMQAPSLRGLSYNEQFF
j_gene: TRBJ2-5; len: 16; v_gene: TRBV27; d_gene: TRBD1; abundance: -; CDR3nt: TGTGCCAGCAGTCCCCTGTTGACAGGGGCAGAAGAGACCCAGTACTTC; CDR3aa: CASSPLLTGAEETQYF
j_gene: TRBJ2-1; len: 15; v_gene: TRBV28; d_gene: -; abundance: once; CDR3nt: TGTGCCAGCACCAAAAGCGGTGCTTCGTACAATGAGCAGTTCTTC; CDR3aa: CASTKSGASYNEQFF
j_gene: TRBJ2-4; len: 15; v_gene: TRBV19; d_gene: -; abundance: -; CDR3nt: TGTGCCAGTACCAAGGGGGGGGTAGCCAAAAACATTCAGTACTTC; CDR3aa: CASTKGGVAKNIQYF
j_gene: TRBJ2-2; len: 16; v_gene: TRBV7-7; d_gene: TRBD2; abundance: -; CDR3nt: TGTGCCAGCAGCCCATGGCCCCAGGGAGGGACCGGGGAGCTGTTTTTT; CDR3aa: CASSPWPQGGTGELFF
j_gene: TRBJ2-7; len: 14; v_gene: TRBV2; d_gene: -; abundance: -; CDR3nt: TGTGCCAGCAGTCCCCAGAGCTCCTCGTACGAGCAGTACTTC; CDR3aa: CASSPQSSSYEQYF
j_gene: TRBJ2-7; len: 13; v_gene: TRBV25-1; d_gene: -; abundance: once; CDR3nt: TGTGCCAGCAGTGCCGGGACGATCTACGAGCAGTACTTC; CDR3aa: CASSAGTIYEQYF
j_gene: TRBJ1-5; len: 16; v_gene: TRBV28; d_gene: -; abundance: -; CDR3nt: TGTGCCAGCGCGACGAGGAAGGGCGATAGCAATCAGCCCCAGCATTTT; CDR3aa: CASATRKGDSNQPQHF
j_gene: TRBJ1-2; len: 15; v_gene: TRBV6-6; d_gene: -; abundance: -; CDR3nt: TGTGCCAGCAGTACCACTGGGGCTGAGAACTATGGCTACACCTTC; CDR3aa: CASSTTGAENYGYTF
j_gene: TRBJ1-2; len: 14; v_gene: TRBV2; d_gene: TRBD1; abundance: once; CDR3nt: TGTGCCAGCACATCAGAAGGGGGCACATTTGGCTACACCTTC; CDR3aa: CASTSEGGTFGYTF
j_gene: TRBJ2-5; len: 13; v_gene: TRBV18; d_gene: -; abundance: -; CDR3nt: TGTGCCAGCTCACCTGGCGATCAAGAGACCCAGTACTTC; CDR3aa: CASSPGDQETQYF
j_gene: TRBJ2-7; len: 17; v_gene: TRBV4-1; d_gene: TRBD2; abundance: -; CDR3nt: TGCGCCAGCAGCCAAGTAGCAACTAGCGGGTCCACCTACGAGCAGTACTTC; CDR3aa: CASSQVATSGSTYEQYF
j_gene: TRBJ2-7; len: 14; v_gene: TRBV11-2; d_gene: -; abundance: -; CDR3nt: TGTGCCAGCAGCCGGGGAGGCAGAACCTACGAGCAGTACTTC; CDR3aa: CASSRGGRTYEQYF
j_gene: TRBJ2-3; len: 15; v_gene: TRBV7-3; d_gene: -; abundance: once; CDR3nt: TGTGCCAGCAGCTTTCAACGGACAGCCACAGATACGCAGTATTTT; CDR3aa: CASSFQRTATDTQYF